Below, 12 T cell receptor beta chains from the same sample are listed, as sequenced in a study of shared clonotypes between healthy human individuals. Some clones are missing from TCRdb's copy, which holds only in-frame ones; the method was immunoSEQ multiplex PCR. The sample lists 2.3 million or so clones, about 92% seen once, with about 0.39% in the top ten. Specimen: naive CD4+ T cells from PBMCs. The subset denotes: CD45RA+ positively selected. The receptors were gathered from a man aged 18 to 29 in good health. Some clones in this sample may be carry-over from other donors' samples.

The chain joins TRBV28 to TRBJ2-2; no clear D. The germline V and J ends were trimmed by 6 bases and 0 bases, with 11 bases remaining between them. This CDR3 has 15 amino acids. Germline CDR1 reads MDHEN; CDR2 reads SYDVKM. The CDR3 loop is CASSITDSNTGELFF. In DNA form, the CDR3 reads TGTGCCAGCAGCATAACGGATTCGAACACCGGGGAGCTGTTTTTT.

The V and J genes are TRBV29-1 and TRBJ2-7, with D possibly being TRBD2 (7 bases). V gave up 6 bases and J gave up 5 bases, with 17 bases separating them. The germline V gene has CDR1 SQVTM and CDR2 ANQGSEA. The CDR3 has 13 residues. This CDR3 is CSVGGRQKHEQYF. CDR3 in DNA: TGCAGCGTGGGGGGGCGGCAAAAACACGAGCAGTACTTC.

The chain couples TRBV18 to TRBJ1-1; D unclear. V dropped 4 bases and J dropped 6 bases, with 12 bases sitting between them. The germline V gene has CDR1 KGHSH and CDR2 LQKENI. The CDR3 loop spans 13 amino acids. The CDR3 nucleotides are TGTGCCAGCTCACTGGGTGGTCGCGCTGAAGCTTTCTTT. It specifies CASSLGGRAEAFF.

The chain couples TRBV28 to TRBJ2-1; D may be TRBD1 or TRBD2 (5 bases each). The V and J ends lost 6 bases and 3 bases respectively, with 21 bases between them. CDR1 and CDR2 from the germline V gene are MDHEN and SYDVKM. The CDR3 has 17 amino acids. The CDR3 spells CASRYGAEASVYNEQFF. The CDR3 DNA sequence: TGTGCCAGCAGATACGGGGCAGAGGCTTCGGTCTACAATGAGCAGTTCTTC.

The rearrangement joins TRBV5-4 to TRBJ2-1; the D gene is possibly TRBD2 (5 bases). Germline V CDR1 and CDR2: SGHNT, YYREEE (reference sequence). This CDR3 contains 12 residues. Deletions cut 5 bases from V and 8 bases from J, with 11 bases between. The CDR3 nucleotides read TGTGCCAGCAGAGGACTCAGCGATGAGCAGTTCTTC. Residues: CASRGLSDEQFF.

As concerns this clone: Other DNA sequences in this sample translate to the same CDR3. V usage is TRBV28 and J usage is TRBJ2-7; 9 nucleotides line up with TRBD2. The length of the CDR3 is 15 residues. Germline V gives CDR1 MDHEN, CDR2 SYDVKM. V was clipped by 4 bases and J by 1 base; unmatched bases: 5. The CDR3 bases are TGTGCCAGCAGTTCTCTAGCGGGAAGGTCCTACGAGCAGTACTTC. Its protein product is CASSSLAGRSYEQYF. Looking up the rest from reference TRBV28 and TRBJ2-7 gives the full variable domain: DVKVTQSSRYLVKRTGEKVFLECVQDMDHENMFWYRQDPGLGLRLIYFSYDVKMKEKGDIPEGYSVSREKKERFSLILESASTNQTSMYLCASSSLAGRSYEQYFGPGTRLTVT.

The rearrangement uses TRBV2 and TRBJ2-1; 8 bases agree with TRBD1. Per the germline V gene, CDR1 is SNHLY and CDR2 is FYNNEI. With V trimmed by 6 bases and J by 3 bases, 10 bases remained unmatched. The CDR3 covers 16 residues. For the CDR3, the DNA is TGTGCCAGCAGGCCCGCTCGACAGGGGTTCTACAATGAGCAGTTCTTC. It encodes CASRPARQGFYNEQFF. Combining the CDR3 with reference TRBV2 and TRBJ2-1 gives the whole variable domain EPEVTQTPSHQVTQMGQEVILRCVPISNHLYFYWYRQILGQKVEFLVSFYNNEISEKSEIFDDQFSVERPDGSNFTLKIRSTKLEDSAMYFCASRPARQGFYNEQFFGPGTRLTVL.

The gene calls are TRBV19 and TRBJ2-7; D gene unclear. V lost 5 bases, J lost 3 bases, and 8 bases lay in between. CDR3 length: 12 amino acids. The germline V gene has CDR1 LNHDA and CDR2 SQIVND (reference sequence). CDR3 sequence: CASSGRSYEQYF. In DNA form, the CDR3 reads TGTGCCAGTAGTGGACGGAGCTACGAGCAGTACTTC.

CDR3 DNA sequence: TGTGCCAGCAGTGAAGTTTGGGGGCAAGCTGAAGCTTTCTTT. It codes for CASSEVWGQAEAFF. The chain employs TRBV6-1 and TRBJ1-1; D is perhaps TRBD1 (6 bases). The germline gives CDR1 MNHNS, CDR2 SASEGT. This CDR3 contains 14 residues. Trimming stripped 1 base from V and 6 bases from J, with 12 bases between.

The chain joins TRBV6-1 to TRBJ1-6; 9 positions agree with TRBD1. The V gene's germline CDR1 is MNHNS and CDR2 SASEGT. The CDR3 is made up of 15 amino acids. V lost 6 bases and J lost 7; bases outside the gene matches: 7. CDR3 protein: CASSDGTGFNSPLHF. The CDR3 DNA reads as TGTGCCAGCAGCGACGGGACAGGGTTCAATTCACCCCTCCACTTT.

The CDR3 region is CASSSILGQGVFGTQYF. The CDR3 DNA sequence: TGTGCCAGCAGCTCGATCCTCGGACAGGGGGTGTTTGGGACCCAGTACTTC. The V and J genes are TRBV7-9 and TRBJ2-5; the match to TRBD1 covers 10 bases. Germline CDR1 reads SEHNR; CDR2 reads FQNEAQ (reference sequence). V shed 4 bases, J shed 7 bases, and the junction held 15 bases outside the gene matches. The CDR3 sequence is 17 residues long. The whole variable domain, remainder taken from reference TRBV7-9 and TRBJ2-5, is DTGVSQNPRHKITKRGQNVTFRCDPISEHNRLYWYRQTLGQGPEFLTYFQNEAQLEKSRLLSDRFSAERPKGSFSTLEIQRTEQGDSAMYLCASSSILGQGVFGTQYFGPGTRLLVL.

This chain joins TRBV12-5 and TRBJ2-1, with TRBD2 identical over 14 bases. CDR3 length equals 18 residues. After removal of 7 bases from V and 5 bases from J, the junction contained 13 bases not matched to a gene. Germline values: CDR1 LGHNT, CDR2 FRNRAP. CDR3 loop: CASAGGLAGVRYDNEQFF. In nucleotides, the CDR3 is TGTGCTAGTGCCGGGGGACTAGCGGGAGTTAGGTATGACAATGAGCAGTTCTTC.